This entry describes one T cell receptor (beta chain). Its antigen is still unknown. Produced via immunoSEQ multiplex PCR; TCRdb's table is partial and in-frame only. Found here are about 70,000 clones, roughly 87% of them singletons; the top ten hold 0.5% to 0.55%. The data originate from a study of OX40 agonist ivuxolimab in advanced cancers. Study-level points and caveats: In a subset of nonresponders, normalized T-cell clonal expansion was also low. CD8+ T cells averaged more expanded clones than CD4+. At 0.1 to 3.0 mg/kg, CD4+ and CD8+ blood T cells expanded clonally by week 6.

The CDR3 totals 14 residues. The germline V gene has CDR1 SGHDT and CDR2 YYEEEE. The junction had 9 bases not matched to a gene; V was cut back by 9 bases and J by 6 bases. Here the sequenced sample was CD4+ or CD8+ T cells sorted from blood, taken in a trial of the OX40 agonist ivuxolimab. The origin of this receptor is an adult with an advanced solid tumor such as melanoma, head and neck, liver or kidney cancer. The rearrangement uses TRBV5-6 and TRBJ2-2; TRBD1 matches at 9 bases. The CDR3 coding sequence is TGTGCCACCTTGGGACAGGGTAGGCCCGGGGAGCTGTTTTTT. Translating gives CATLGQGRPGELFF.